The rows below give T cell receptor beta chains drawn from one sample of a study of blood T cell repertoires in COVID-19. Using immunoSEQ multiplex PCR, the repertoire was profiled, and TCRdb retains in-frame clones only, with some absent. This table has under 300,000 clones, roughly 90% appearing once. Sequencing was done on a sample of PBMCs or T cells enriched from blood (not recorded which). The receptor source for this set is a woman between 40 and 55 years old with acute COVID-19. The CDR3 runs from the conserved cysteine through the conserved F or W. D genes are given only for firm matches. Clone size is shown for a subset of rows, as once, few, many or a class of expanded clone.

CDR3 protein,CDR3 DNA,V gene,D gene,clone size,J gene
CASSPPSRNRGEQYF,TGTGCCAGCTCACCACCTTCCCGGAACCGCGGCGAGCAGTACTTC,TRBV18,.,.,TRBJ2-7
CASSQVFSGYEQYF,TGCGCCAGCAGCCAAGTCTTCTCCGGCTACGAGCAGTACTTC,TRBV4-3,.,few,TRBJ2-7
CASSQGQNTGELFF,TGTGCCAGCTCACAGGGACAGAACACCGGGGAGCTGTTTTTT,TRBV18,.,.,TRBJ2-2
CASSFPVASAYNEQFF,TGTGCCAGCAGCTTCCCTGTGGCTAGCGCCTACAATGAGCAGTTCTTC,TRBV7-2,.,.,TRBJ2-1
CASSVETAPSGNTIYF,TGTGCCAGCAGCGTGGAGACAGCACCCTCTGGAAACACCATATATTTT,TRBV9,.,.,TRBJ1-3
CASSPVQGTGGEKLFF,TGTGCCAGCTCACCGGTCCAAGGGACCGGGGGTGAAAAACTGTTTTTT,TRBV18,.,once,TRBJ1-4
CASSARLAGALSETQYF,TGTGCCAGCAGTGCCAGGCTAGCGGGGGCTCTTAGTGAGACCCAGTACTTC,TRBV2,TRBD2,.,TRBJ2-5
CASSYSTERGYGYTF,TGTGCCAGCAGTTACTCTACCGAAAGGGGCTATGGCTACACCTTC,TRBV6-5,.,.,TRBJ1-2
CASSGEAYEQYF,TGTGCCAGCAGTGGCGAGGCTTACGAGCAGTACTTC,TRBV2,.,.,TRBJ2-7
CASSGTSERDTQYF,TGTGCCAGCTCCGGGACTAGCGAACGGGATACGCAGTATTTT,TRBV18,TRBD2,.,TRBJ2-3
CASSQGRTGNPPGNTIYF,TGCGCCAGCAGCCAAGGCCGGACAGGGAATCCTCCCGGAAACACCATATATTTT,TRBV4-1,TRBD1,.,TRBJ1-3
CASRPPDRVFQPQHF,TGTGCCAGCAGGCCTCCGGACAGGGTTTTTCAGCCCCAGCATTTT,TRBV28,TRBD1,.,TRBJ1-5
CASSLSSGAPGNIQYF,TGTGCCAGCTCACTCTCCTCAGGGGCCCCCGGGAACATTCAGTACTTC,TRBV18,.,.,TRBJ2-4
CASSQDLGDERVYGYTF,TGCGCCAGCAGCCAAGATCTCGGTGACGAGCGGGTCTATGGCTACACCTTC,TRBV4-3,.,.,TRBJ1-2
CASSLGGTTTNEKLFF,TGTGCCAGCAGCTTAGGCGGCACTACAACTAATGAAAAACTGTTTTTT,TRBV7-6,.,.,TRBJ1-4
CASSVVFNQPQHF,TGTGCCAGTAGTGTCGTATTCAATCAGCCCCAGCATTTT,TRBV19,.,.,TRBJ1-5
CASSIAPSTDTQYF,TGTGCCAGTAGTATAGCTCCTAGCACAGATACGCAGTATTTT,TRBV19,.,.,TRBJ2-3
CASSLSGNEQYF,TGTGCCAGCAGCTTGTCAGGGAACGAGCAGTACTTC,TRBV7-8,.,.,TRBJ2-7
CASSAGTSGGAQEQFF,TGTGCCAGCAGCGCCGGGACTAGCGGGGGGGCCCAGGAGCAGTTCTTC,TRBV9,TRBD2,.,TRBJ2-1
CASRPPRSSYNEQFF,TGTGCCAGCAGACCCCCCCGGAGCTCCTACAATGAGCAGTTCTTC,TRBV28,.,.,TRBJ2-1
CASSKRTSGFTDTQYF,TGTGCCAGCAGCAAAAGGACTAGCGGTTTCACAGATACGCAGTATTTT,TRBV5-4,TRBD2,.,TRBJ2-3
CASSPQNEKLFF,TGCGCCAGCAGCCCACAGAATGAAAAACTGTTTTTT,TRBV5-1,.,.,TRBJ1-4
CASSLGEALTPLHF,TGTGCCAGCAGCTTAGGGGAGGCATTAACACCCCTCCACTTT,TRBV7-9,.,.,TRBJ1-6
CASHQAYMNTEAFF,TGTGCCAGCCACCAGGCCTACATGAACACTGAAGCTTTCTTT,TRBV2,.,.,TRBJ1-1
CASSSSQGAARGYTF,TGTGCCAGCAGCTCGTCGCAGGGGGCGGCCCGCGGCTACACCTTC,TRBV7-2,TRBD1,.,TRBJ1-2
CASSERGANQPQHF,TGTGCCAGCAGTGAACGGGGGGCTAATCAGCCCCAGCATTTT,TRBV6-1,.,once,TRBJ1-5
CASNGQGTGNQPQHF,TGTGCCAGCAACGGACAGGGAACCGGCAATCAGCCCCAGCATTTT,TRBV28,TRBD1,.,TRBJ1-5
CASSLIRTSGGETQYF,TGTGCCAGCAGTTTAATTCGGACTAGCGGGGGTGAGACCCAGTACTTC,TRBV27,TRBD2,.,TRBJ2-5
CASSPSSYEQYF,TGTGCCAGCAGCCCTTCCAGCTACGAGCAGTACTTC,TRBV7-2,.,.,TRBJ2-7